A selection of T cell receptor beta chains follows, all from one sample in a study of cytomegalovirus exposure and HLA in healthy donors. Generated by immunoSEQ multiplex PCR, the TCRdb table keeps only in-frame clones and is missing some. The sample carries over 110,000 clones, over 75% recorded once. Source material: PBMCs. These receptors were taken from a male donor in good health and CMV-seronegative. Each CDR3 is given with its conserved first and last residue. The order of the fields is V gene, clone size, J gene, D gene, CDR3 protein, CDR3 DNA. D genes are given only for firm matches. Clone size is stated in some rows and not others, as once, few, many or a class when expanded.

>TRBV5-5|NA|TRBJ1-5|TRBD1
CASSSTGPGQPQHF
TGTGCCAGCAGCTCGACAGGGCCGGGTCAGCCCCAGCATTTT
>TRBV2|once|TRBJ1-5|TRBD1
CASSDGGTVINQPQHF
TGTGCCAGCAGTGATGGGGGGACAGTCATTAATCAGCCCCAGCATTTT
>TRBV5-1|few|TRBJ1-3|NA
CASSLGVTGNTIYF
TGCGCCAGCAGCCTAGGGGTAACTGGAAACACCATATATTTT
>TRBV7-9|NA|TRBJ1-1|NA
CASSTEKFGAFF
TGTGCCAGCAGCACGGAGAAATTTGGAGCTTTCTTT
>TRBV4-3|NA|TRBJ2-1|TRBD2
CASSTRLAGGNFNEQFF
TGCGCCAGCAGCACCCGACTAGCGGGAGGGAATTTTAATGAGCAGTTCTTC
>TRBV19|once|TRBJ1-5|TRBD1
CAIGQGNQPQHF
TGTGCCATTGGACAGGGCAATCAGCCCCAGCATTTT
>TRBV4-1|NA|TRBJ1-2|NA
CASSLDRDYGYTF
TGCGCCAGCAGCCTTGACAGAGACTATGGCTACACCTTC
>TRBV29-1|NA|TRBJ2-1|NA
CSVDTSTHNEQFF
TGCAGCGTTGATACTAGTACGCACAATGAGCAGTTCTTC
>TRBV7-7|NA|TRBJ1-1|NA
CASSSPTKAFF
TGTGCTAGCAGCTCCCCCACAAAAGCTTTCTTT
>TRBV19|NA|TRBJ1-3|NA
CASRSLSGNTIYF
TGTGCCAGTAGGAGTCTCTCTGGAAACACCATATATTTT
>TRBV4-1|NA|TRBJ2-1|NA
CASSQVERTPNEQFF
TGCGCCAGCAGCCAAGTGGAGAGAACTCCTAATGAGCAGTTCTTC
>TRBV29-1|NA|TRBJ1-1|NA
CSARGRGGGTEAFF
TGCAGCGCCAGAGGTCGCGGGGGGGGAACTGAAGCTTTCTTT
>TRBV5-1|NA|TRBJ2-1|TRBD2
CASSLELAGANEQFF
TGCGCCAGCAGCTTGGAACTAGCGGGGGCCAATGAGCAGTTCTTC
>TRBV19|NA|TRBJ1-2|TRBD1
CASSKGTGGLMGGYTF
TGTGCCAGTAGTAAGGGGACAGGGGGCTTAATGGGAGGCTACACCTTC
>TRBV11-1|NA|TRBJ2-1|NA
CASSLALAVYNEQFF
TGTGCCAGCAGCTTAGCACTAGCAGTTTACAATGAGCAGTTCTTC
>TRBV19|NA|TRBJ1-1|NA
CASKPDSNTEAFF
TGTGCCAGTAAGCCGGACTCGAACACTGAAGCTTTCTTT
>TRBV10-1|few|TRBJ2-5|NA
CASSGSEGETQYF
TGCGCCAGCAGTGGTTCGGAGGGAGAGACCCAGTACTTC
>TRBV29-1|NA|TRBJ1-2|NA
CSVGSSYGYTF
TGCAGCGTTGGCAGTTCCTATGGCTACACCTTC
>TRBV5-1|once|TRBJ2-7|NA
CASSATGIQYYEQYF
TGCGCCAGCAGCGCCACAGGGATCCAATACTACGAGCAGTACTTC
>TRBV6-4|few|TRBJ1-5|TRBD1
CASSADRNQPQHF
TGTGCCAGCAGCGCGGACAGGAATCAGCCCCAGCATTTT
>TRBV28|NA|TRBJ2-3|TRBD2
CASSRTGLAGDTQYF
TGTGCCAGCAGTCGAACGGGACTAGCGGGGGATACGCAGTATTTT
>TRBV7-2|NA|TRBJ1-3|NA
CASSSVGTGLSGNTIYF
TGTGCCAGCAGCTCGGTCGGAACAGGGCTCTCTGGAAACACCATATATTTT
>TRBV5-1|NA|TRBJ2-7|NA
CASSLSHRDNEQYF
TGCGCCAGCAGCTTGAGCCACAGGGACAACGAGCAGTACTTC
>TRBV29-1|NA|TRBJ2-7|NA
CSVVVSADYEQYF
TGCAGCGTTGTGGTTTCAGCGGACTACGAGCAGTACTTC
>TRBV2|NA|TRBJ2-7|TRBD1
CASSGTGGEQYF
TGTGCCAGCAGCGGGACAGGAGGGGAGCAGTACTTC
>TRBV14|NA|TRBJ2-5|NA
CASKPSYQETQYF
TGTGCCAGCAAGCCCTCATACCAAGAGACCCAGTACTTC
>TRBV5-4|NA|TRBJ2-7|NA
CASSLAAGPYEQYF
TGTGCCAGCAGCTTGGCCGCGGGACCCTACGAGCAGTACTTC
>TRBV6-5|NA|TRBJ2-7|NA
CASSYSGASSYEQYF
TGTGCCAGCAGTTACTCAGGGGCAAGCTCCTACGAGCAGTACTTC
>TRBV28|NA|TRBJ2-7|NA
CASSSTGSPSSYEQYF
TGTGCCAGCAGTTCCACCGGGAGCCCCAGCTCCTACGAGCAGTACTTC
>TRBV4-3|NA|TRBJ2-7|NA
CASSPVGARAYEQYF
TGCGCCAGCAGCCCCGTAGGGGCTAGGGCCTACGAGCAGTACTTC
>TRBV4-1|NA|TRBJ1-1|TRBD1
CASSQNRGNTEAFF
TGCGCCAGCAGCCAAAACAGGGGGAACACTGAAGCTTTCTTT
>TRBV7-9|NA|TRBJ2-3|TRBD2
CAGASGVTDTQYF
TGTGCCGGGGCTAGCGGAGTCACAGATACGCAGTATTTT
>TRBV5-8|once|TRBJ1-5|NA
CASTARVSYSNQPQHF
TGTGCCAGCACAGCGAGAGTTTCGTATAGCAATCAGCCCCAGCATTTT
>TRBV7-3|few|TRBJ2-6|TRBD1
CASSRTSDRASSGANVLTF
TGTGCCAGCAGCCGGACGAGCGACAGGGCCTCCTCTGGGGCCAACGTCCTGACTTTC
>TRBV6-5|NA|TRBJ2-2|NA
CASSLQGNTGELFF
TGTGCCAGCAGCCTACAGGGAAACACCGGGGAGCTGTTTTTT
>TRBV9|once|TRBJ2-2|TRBD2
CASSVPLGEGLDTGELFF
TGTGCCAGCAGCGTCCCTTTGGGGGAGGGCCTCGACACCGGGGAGCTGTTTTTT
>TRBV7-9|NA|TRBJ2-7|TRBD1
CASSSGQGASYEQYF
TGTGCCAGCAGCTCGGGACAGGGGGCCTCCTACGAGCAGTACTTC
>TRBV19|once|TRBJ1-5|NA
CASIPGFGNQPQHF
TGTGCCAGTATTCCAGGCTTCGGCAATCAGCCCCAGCATTTT
>TRBV6-5|NA|TRBJ1-2|NA
CASQQGANYGYTF
TGTGCCTCCCAACAGGGAGCTAACTATGGCTACACCTTC
>TRBV29-1|NA|TRBJ2-7|TRBD2
CSVESSPGLAGTSYEQYF
TGCAGCGTTGAATCATCGCCGGGACTAGCGGGAACTTCCTACGAGCAGTACTTC
>TRBV10-2|NA|TRBJ1-1|TRBD1
CASSDPGWTGGNTEAFF
TGCGCCAGCAGTGATCCCGGTTGGACAGGGGGGAACACTGAAGCTTTCTTT
>TRBV19|NA|TRBJ2-1|TRBD2
CASSIVPSGSYNEQFF
TGTGCCAGTAGTATAGTTCCTAGCGGGTCCTACAATGAGCAGTTCTTC
>TRBV9|NA|TRBJ2-5|NA
CASSVAGSRGETQYF
TGTGCCAGCAGCGTAGCCGGGAGCCGTGGGGAGACCCAGTACTTC
>TRBV10-1|NA|TRBJ1-1|TRBD1
CASSMGVEAGGVYTEAFF
TGCGCCAGCAGTATGGGGGTCGAGGCAGGGGGCGTCTACACTGAAGCTTTCTTT
>TRBV21-1|once|TRBJ1-1|NA
CASSKALGANPEAFF
TGTGCCAGCAGCAAAGCGCTAGGGGCTAACCCTGAAGCTTTCTTT
>TRBV5-1|NA|TRBJ2-1|NA
CASSLTGEVRNEQFF
TGCGCCAGCAGCTTAACGGGTGAGGTTAGGAATGAGCAGTTCTTC
>TRBV7-9|NA|TRBJ2-5|NA
CASSLGSGETQYF
TGTGCCAGCAGCTTAGGTAGTGGAGAGACCCAGTACTTC
>TRBV7-2|NA|TRBJ1-1|NA
CASSNLAGTEAFF
TGTGCCAGCAGCAATCTTGCGGGGACTGAAGCTTTCTTT
>TRBV7-9|NA|TRBJ1-2|NA
CASSFGGNYGYTF
TGTGCCAGCAGCTTCGGGGGGAACTATGGCTACACCTTC
>TRBV7-3|once|TRBJ2-1|TRBD2
CASSRLAGENEQFF
TGTGCCAGCAGCAGACTAGCGGGAGAAAATGAGCAGTTCTTC
>TRBV27|NA|TRBJ1-5|NA
CASAAGVEGNQPQHF
TGTGCCAGCGCCGCAGGGGTAGAGGGCAATCAGCCCCAGCATTTT
>TRBV5-5|NA|TRBJ2-7|NA
CASSPGWATYEQYF
TGTGCCAGCAGCCCCGGTTGGGCTACCTACGAGCAGTACTTC
>TRBV7-2|once|TRBJ2-3|TRBD2
CASSLALAGVDTQYF
TGTGCCAGCAGCTTAGCACTAGCGGGAGTAGATACGCAGTATTTT
>TRBV7-9|NA|TRBJ2-2|TRBD2
CASSLTVLAGKGDGELFF
TGTGCCAGCAGCCTAACAGTACTAGCGGGAAAAGGGGACGGGGAGCTGTTTTTT
>TRBV6-1|NA|TRBJ2-7|NA
CASSDLQGGSYEQYF
TGTGCCAGCAGTGACCTTCAGGGAGGCTCCTACGAGCAGTACTTC
>TRBV6-5|NA|TRBJ2-7|TRBD1
CASSLMTGNEQYF
TGTGCCAGCAGTTTAATGACAGGGAACGAGCAGTACTTC
>TRBV28|NA|TRBJ1-6|NA
CASSLTDPDNSPLHF
TGTGCCAGCAGTTTGACAGATCCCGATAATTCACCCCTCCACTTT